This entry features one T cell receptor (beta chain) sequence. What antigen it recognizes has not been identified. No per-base quality is available; no much larger clone lies one base away. This sample is part of a study of shared clonotypes between healthy human individuals (dated by TCRdb to about 2020). Background on the whole study: The cohort included three men and two women between 18 and 49 years of age. Libraries were prepared and TCR repertoires were sequenced by different laboratories using diverse techniques, in order to increase sequencing depth and limit assay-specific biases. For each donor, CD4 naive and CD4 memory were each run on three plates, CD8 naive on two plates, and CD8 memory on one plate. Leukapheresis yielded between about 0.9 and 9 billion PBMCs per donor. Blood TCR repertoires of a handful of healthy adults were deeply sequenced to estimate repertoire size and the extent of clonotype sharing between individuals. What the study reported, not specific to this receptor: Naive subsets generally had larger estimated clonotype richness than memory subsets did. Pairwise subsampling indicated that sequencing depth was expected to affect the degree of clonotype sharing among donors. The genetic and exposure-history diversity represented was limited by the small number of donors. Sampling was limited to blood, and TCR repertoires in tissue likely differ from TCR repertoires in blood. When four donors were compared, the shared fraction of clonotypes was roughly 5% for naive CD4, roughly 3.4% for naive CD8, roughly 2.3% for memory CD4, and roughly 0.43% for memory CD8. Higher generation probabilities were observed for clonotypes shared by all four sorted-subset donors than for non-shared clonotypes. Rarefaction of sorted-subset datasets indicated incomplete sequencing despite the large sequencing depth.

Using the deep immunoSEQ assay, TCR CDR3 regions were amplified from genomic DNA by multiplex PCR. Extracted genomic DNA from each cell subset was spread evenly across all wells of several immunoSEQ 96-well plates, with each plate serving as a replicate. For sorted subsets, each replicate PCR was loaded with roughly 190 ng genomic DNA, equivalent to 30,000 to 35,000 T cell genomes. Purified libraries were measured with a Qubit 3.0 fluorometer, size-checked on a Bioanalyzer 2100, and measured again with the KAPA Library Quantification kit. A separate single-read 150-cycle Illumina NextSeq 550 flow cell was used to sequence each immunoSEQ 96-well plate. The study's processing was this. Because only junctional sequences without quality scores were contained in the immunoSEQ output, filtering matching that applied to full-length reads could not be performed. To assign V/J genes and CDR3, sequences were annotated against IMGT germline references using PyIR, a Python wrapper for IgBLAST v1.9. Reads were filtered out if the reads had weak V/J assignments (E-value above 1e-6), no CDR3, stop codons, out-of-frame junctions, or ambiguous translated residues. V3J clonotypes were defined by identical inferred V gene, J gene, and CDR3 amino acid sequence. To compute the percentage overlap between repertoires, the number of shared unique clonotypes was divided by the size of the smaller repertoire. Richness of each repertoire was evaluated using RTK rarefaction, the Chao1 estimator, and Recon v2.1 estimates of unobserved clonotypes. Generation probabilities were computed with OLGA for all TCRbeta clonotypes obtained by the gDNA method from a handful of donors. TCRdb took this table from immuneACCESS and kept in-frame rearrangements with V and J called. Such tables lack part of the clones; where checked against another copy, unresolved V genes explain under half of the gap, and the rest is unexplained. V and J calls and clone size come straight from that table; D and trimming were deduced from the DNA. This sample is represented by about 2.4 million clones; just over 90% of them were singletons. The ten largest make up more than 0.12% of the sample.

From its cysteine to its phenylalanine, the CDR3 spans 13 amino acids. Only CDR3 DNA remains: 39 bases, in frame from the first base. V gives up 0 bases and J gives up 5 bases, and the segment between their germline ends measures 7 bases. In the germline V gene, CDR1 corresponds to SNHLY and CDR2 to FYNNEI. The donors were healthy, HIV-negative adults who had no recently reported acute infections or vaccinations. Only Caucasian adults living in Nashville, Tennessee, USA were represented among the donors. CD4+ T cells were enriched by magnetic negative selection; naive cells were then positively selected on CD45RA, and the negative fraction formed the memory subset. Blood was obtained by leukapheresis, after which PBMCs were separated by Ficoll-Histopaque density gradient centrifugation and cryopreserved in liquid nitrogen vapor phase. Purity and quantity of every magnetically sorted T cell population were checked by analytical flow cytometry. From each sorted fraction, genomic DNA was isolated and quantified by UV absorbance on a Nanodrop 2000c.

The chain was built from TRBV2 and TRBJ1-2; the D gene cannot be named for sure. The receptor was isolated from a man younger than 35 in good health. The sequenced sample was naive CD4+ T cells sorted from blood. The sample's cell subset or site label is to be understood as: CD45RA+ positively selected. The DNA sequence follows: TGTGCCAGCAGTGAAGCGCTTGGGTATGGCTACACCTTC. It encodes CASSEALGYGYTF.